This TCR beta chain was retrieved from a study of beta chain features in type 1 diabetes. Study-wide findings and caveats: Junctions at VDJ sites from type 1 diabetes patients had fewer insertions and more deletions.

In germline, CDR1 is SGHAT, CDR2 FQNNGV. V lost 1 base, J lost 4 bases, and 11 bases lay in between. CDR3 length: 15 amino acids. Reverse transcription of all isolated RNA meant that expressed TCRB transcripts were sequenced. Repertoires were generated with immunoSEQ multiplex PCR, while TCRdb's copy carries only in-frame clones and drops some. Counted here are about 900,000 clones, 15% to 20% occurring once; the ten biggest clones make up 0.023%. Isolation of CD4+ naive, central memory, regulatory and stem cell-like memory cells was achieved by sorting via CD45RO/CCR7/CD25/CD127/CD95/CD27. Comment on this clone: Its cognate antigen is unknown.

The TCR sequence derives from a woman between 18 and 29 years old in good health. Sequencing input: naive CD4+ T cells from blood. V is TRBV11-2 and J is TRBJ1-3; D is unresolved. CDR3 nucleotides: TGTGCCAGCAGCTTAGTTCTGGACGCAGGAAACACCATATATTTT. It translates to CASSLVLDAGNTIYF.